This is a list of T cell receptor beta chains from one sample in a study of regulatory and conventional T cells in RAG deficiency. Data came from immunoSEQ multiplex PCR; TCRdb stores just in-frame clones and leaves some out. The sample records tens of thousands of clones, approximately 96% being singletons. The same data also contributed to another study, on regulatory T cells.

The sample consisted of CD25- CD4+ T cells sorted from blood. These TCRs come from a human donor in good health. CDR3s include the opening cysteine and the closing phenylalanine or tryptophan. The D gene is left open where the match is weak.

NA | TRBJ2-2 | TRBV7-2 | TGTGCCAGCAGCTTTAGCCGGAACACCGGGGAGCTGTTTTTT | CASSFSRNTGELFF
NA | TRBJ1-4 | TRBV7-2 | TGTGCCAGCAGACCTCAGGGCGTTAGTGAAAAACTGTTTTTT | CASRPQGVSEKLFF
NA | TRBJ1-1 | TRBV4-2 | TGTGCCAGCAGCCCGAGATATCGGGGATTGATGAACACTGAAGCTTTCTTT | CASSPRYRGLMNTEAFF
TRBD1 | TRBJ2-5 | TRBV9 | TGTGCCAGCAGCGTCGGCGCCCCCGGGACAGTCCAAGAGACCCAGTACTTC | CASSVGAPGTVQETQYF
NA | TRBJ1-1 | TRBV6-5 | TGTGCCAGCAGTCCCGCAGGCGCGTTAGCGCTTGAAGCTTTCTTT | CASSPAGALALEAFF
NA | TRBJ2-2 | TRBV6-5 | TGTGCCAGCAGGACACAGGGATTTGCCGGGGAGCTGTTTTTT | CASRTQGFAGELFF
TRBD1 | TRBJ2-7 | TRBV27 | TGTGCCAGCAGTCGCCTTGACAGGGGAGTATGGGAGCAGTACTTC | CASSRLDRGVWEQYF
NA | TRBJ2-1 | TRBV19 | TGTGCCAGTAGCCGGGGACTGCACTACAATGAGCAGTTCTTC | CASSRGLHYNEQFF
NA | TRBJ1-1 | TRBV7-9 | TGTGCCAGCAGCCCGGGACACGAAGTTGAAGCTTTCTTT | CASSPGHEVEAFF
TRBD1 | TRBJ2-5 | TRBV4-3 | TGCGCCAGCAGCCAAGAGGACAGGGGAGAGACCCAGTACTTC | CASSQEDRGETQYF
NA | TRBJ2-2 | TRBV5-1 | TGCGCCAGCAGCGATACGGGACACAACACCGGGGAGCTGTTTTTT | CASSDTGHNTGELFF
NA | TRBJ1-2 | TRBV18 | TGTGCCAGCTCACCACCTGGAGGGTCGCCCTTTACCTTC | CASSPPGGSPFTF
NA | TRBJ1-2 | TRBV18 | TGTGCCAGCTCACCGCTTCTTGCCGGGGGTTTATATGGCTACACCTTC | CASSPLLAGGLYGYTF
TRBD1 | TRBJ2-7 | TRBV18 | TGTGCCAGCTCAACTTGGACAGGGCTGGACGAGCAGTACTTC | CASSTWTGLDEQYF
NA | TRBJ2-4 | TRBV4-2 | TGTGCCAGCAGCCAAGATGATTCTCGGGGTGCGAAAGCCAAAAACATTCAGTACTTC | CASSQDDSRGAKAKNIQYF
NA | TRBJ1-1 | TRBV12-5 | TGTGCTAGTGCCCTTGGCGGCAGGGTCCCCACTGAAGCTTTCTTT | CASALGGRVPTEAFF
TRBD1 | TRBJ2-4 | TRBV28 | TGTGCCAGCAACCCTAACAGGGGGATAGGTCGAAACATTCAGTACTTC | CASNPNRGIGRNIQYF
TRBD1 | TRBJ2-1 | TRBV5-1 | TGCGCCAGCAGCCCTCCGGACAGGGGATCCTACAATGAGCAGTTCTTC | CASSPPDRGSYNEQFF
TRBD1 | TRBJ1-2 | TRBV6-5 | TGTGCCAGCAGTTTGGGACAGGGGGCGGATGGCTACACCTTC | CASSLGQGADGYTF
NA | TRBJ1-2 | TRBV11-3 | TGTGCCAGCAGCTTATCTATCCGCGGGTATGGCTACACCTTC | CASSLSIRGYGYTF
NA | TRBJ1-3 | TRBV6-6 | TGTGCCAGCAACCAGGGGCACCTGAGCTCTGGAAACACCATATATTTT | CASNQGHLSSGNTIYF
TRBD1 | TRBJ1-1 | TRBV28 | TGTGCCAGCAGTTTAGGGGACAGGGGGGACACTGAAGCTTTCTTT | CASSLGDRGDTEAFF
NA | TRBJ2-4 | TRBV11-2 | TGTGCCAGCAGCTTATTTTCTGTGGGGAGGGCCAAAAACATTCAGTACTTC | CASSLFSVGRAKNIQYF
NA | TRBJ1-2 | TRBV5-1 | TGCGCCAGCAGCTTGGCCGTACAGGGTAGCTATGGCTACACCTTC | CASSLAVQGSYGYTF
TRBD2 | TRBJ2-3 | TRBV10-3 | TGTGCCATCAGTGAGTCAAAGGGACTAGCGGAAACTAGCACAGATACGCAGTATTTT | CAISESKGLAETSTDTQYF
TRBD1 | TRBJ2-3 | TRBV6-4 | TGTGCCAGCAGTGAGCGACAGGGGGATACGCAGTATTTT | CASSERQGDTQYF
NA | TRBJ1-1 | TRBV30 | TGTGCCTGGGAAGAACAGGGTTTGGTAGCTTTCTTT | CAWEEQGLVAFF
NA | TRBJ1-6 | TRBV5-4 | TGTGCCAGCAGCGCTCCACAGGGCAACTCTAATTCACCCCTCCACTTT | CASSAPQGNSNSPLHF
NA | TRBJ1-1 | TRBV27 | TGTGCCAGCAGTTTACGGAGGGGGAACACTGAAGCTTTCTTT | CASSLRRGNTEAFF
TRBD1 | TRBJ2-7 | TRBV7-3 | TGTGCCAGCAGCTTTGCGACAGGGGGCTACGAGCAGTACTTC | CASSFATGGYEQYF
TRBD1 | TRBJ1-1 | TRBV4-3 | TGCGCCAGCAGCCAACCAGGGACAGGGGGGAATACGGGTAACACTGAAGCTTTCTTT | CASSQPGTGGNTGNTEAFF
NA | TRBJ1-2 | TRBV15 | TGTGCCACCAGCAGTTCGCGGGGGACACTTATCAACTATGGCTACACCTTC | CATSSSRGTLINYGYTF
TRBD2 | TRBJ2-3 | TRBV30 | TGTGCCTGGGGCGGGGGGTCTTACACAGATACGCAGTATTTT | CAWGGGSYTDTQYF
NA | TRBJ2-2 | TRBV13 | TGTGCCAGCAGCTTATATTCGAGACAGTCTAACACCGGGGAGCTGTTTTTT | CASSLYSRQSNTGELFF
TRBD2 | TRBJ2-1 | TRBV5-1 | TGCGCCAGCAGCCTCCGGGTAGCGGGCCTCTACAATGAGCAGTTCTTC | CASSLRVAGLYNEQFF
TRBD1 | TRBJ1-4 | TRBV5-1 | TGCGCCAGCAGCTTAAGGACAGGGGAACCGAATCGGGAACTGTTTTTT | CASSLRTGEPNRELFF